This TCR beta chain is drawn from a study of robustness of blood B and T cell sequencing (dated by TCRdb to between 2017 and 2018). A note on the overall study: The study aimed to determine how much peripheral blood is needed to reliably characterize an individual's TCRbeta and IgG repertoires. Two replicate TCRbeta cDNA libraries were prepared from one shared RNA pool from a single 10 ml draw, serving as technical replicates. TCRbeta and IgG repertoires were quantified in each of the approximately 9 independently drawn blood samples. Beyond this particular receptor, the publication reports: No improvement in the overlap of rare TCRbeta clonotypes was observed when tubes were pooled, implying that much larger blood volumes would be needed for rare TCRbeta clonotypes to be captured. TCRbeta rarefaction curves did not fully plateau, suggesting under-sequencing or many low-abundance clonotypes. Between the technical replicate libraries, under 95% of the top 10,000 TCRbeta clonotypes in one library were also present in the other library. Evidence of cross-contamination, likely caused by batch processing, was seen in one pair of TCRbeta libraries, and the UMI-sequence pairs shared between the two libraries were removed. EDTA tubes required immediate fractionation, limiting use in multi-site collections. Combining 3 or 4 tubes (roughly 29-40 ml blood) brought coverage of the top 10,000 TCRbeta clonotypes close to saturation. The 1,000 most abundant TCRbeta clonotypes from the pooled draws were detected in every single 10 ml sample.

This clonotype is large (0.1 to 1%) in terms of sample share. The specificity of this receptor is unknown. No quality values exist for individual bases; no much larger clone is one base distant. TCRbeta repertoires were quantified from mRNA rather than genomic DNA, which captures expressed receptors. Buffy coat leukocytes were collected into Trizol, and RNA was extracted with the Direct-zol RNA MiniPrep Plus kit without cell sorting. To separate plasma, buffy coat and red blood cells, the EDTA blood tubes were centrifuged right away at 4 degrees C. The method behind the library was PCR. Sequencing relied on an Illumina MiSeq. cDNA was synthesized with SMARTScribe reverse transcriptase and a 5' template-switch oligo that added a universal priming site. Each cDNA molecule was tagged by a 12-nucleotide random unique molecular identifier (UMI) carried on the template-switch oligo. During reverse transcription, TCRbeta transcripts were targeted using chain-specific reverse primers. Leftover template-switch adapters were removed by uracil DNA glycosylase treatment, and cDNA was purified using a Qiagen MinElute kit. The first PCR used KAPA HiFi HotStart ReadyMix for 23 cycles, split across four 50 ul reactions with step-out primers. Before any further amplification, the products of the first-round PCR were gel-purified. Illumina Nextera adapters were attached in a second PCR of around 8 cycles, and the libraries were then purified and pooled. For each TCRbeta molecule, the UMI barcode was captured by a 50-nucleotide 5' read. The paper's data handling went like this. Reads were grouped by UMI into consensus reads using the MIGEC toolkit. PEAR was used to merge forward and reverse consensus reads, producing the final reads. Identical UMI-sequence pairs shared across libraries were treated as cross-sample contamination and removed by a custom decontamination script. MIGMAP, a wrapper around IgBLAST, was used to carry out V(D)J assignment and CDR3 extraction. A TCR clonotype was defined as sharing the same V gene, J gene and CDR3 amino acid sequence, and CDR1 and CDR2 were not sequenced. TCRdb reran the public reads through fastp at Q25 and MiXCR, keeping productive beta chains. Each CDR3 protein gets just one entry, which takes the most common genes and DNA from the rows behind it. TCRdb, not the original authors, processed these V and J calls. This sample has 1,500 to 2,000 distinct CDR3 sequences in its table, and 72% of those were observed once. 40% to 50% of the sample is taken by the ten largest.

The germline ends are 13 bases apart after V is trimmed by 4 bases and J by 0 bases. The CDR3 numbers 16 residues from cysteine through phenylalanine. Of the read, only the CDR3 DNA is kept; its 48 bases are in frame from base 1. CDR1 and CDR2 were assigned from the germline V gene as MNHNS and SASEGT. Recombination connected TRBV6-1 to TRBJ1-5, with a tentative D gene TRBD1 over 6 matching bases. The specimen sequenced was peripheral blood. This receptor was taken from a human donor in good health. The CDR3 region: CASSALGQYSNQPQHF. The DNA is TGTGCCAGCAGTGCATTAGGACAGTATAGCAATCAGCCCCAGCATTTT.